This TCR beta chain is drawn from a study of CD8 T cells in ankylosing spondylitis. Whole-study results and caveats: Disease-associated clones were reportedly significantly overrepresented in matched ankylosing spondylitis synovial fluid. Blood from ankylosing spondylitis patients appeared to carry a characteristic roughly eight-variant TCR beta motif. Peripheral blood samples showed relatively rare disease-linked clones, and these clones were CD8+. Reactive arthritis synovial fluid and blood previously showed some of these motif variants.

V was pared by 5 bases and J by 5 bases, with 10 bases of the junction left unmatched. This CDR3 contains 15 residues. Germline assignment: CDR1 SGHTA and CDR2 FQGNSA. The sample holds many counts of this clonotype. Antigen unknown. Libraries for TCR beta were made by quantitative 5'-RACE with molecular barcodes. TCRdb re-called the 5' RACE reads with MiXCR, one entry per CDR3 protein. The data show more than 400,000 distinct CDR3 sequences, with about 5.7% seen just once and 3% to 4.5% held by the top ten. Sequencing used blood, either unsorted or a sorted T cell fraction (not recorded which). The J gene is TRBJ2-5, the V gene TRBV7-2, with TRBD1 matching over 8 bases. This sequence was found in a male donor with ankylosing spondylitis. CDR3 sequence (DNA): TGTGCCAGCAGCCCACAGAGGACAGGGATGGAGACCCAGTACTTC. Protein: CASSPQRTGMETQYF.